This TCR beta chain is drawn from a study of blood T cell repertoires in COVID-19. In the study overall: Spain, Italy and the United States supplied samples that represented acute and convalescent COVID-19.

Per the original data handling: Amplified reference gene primers provided the basis for estimating nucleated cell counts. Profiling relied on immunoSEQ multiplex PCR, and the TCRdb table lists in-frame clones only, not all of them. V and J calls and clone size follow that table, whereas D and trimming were derived from the DNA. The sample has around 140,000 clones, around nine tenths seen once. V shed 4 bases, J shed 3 bases, and the junction held 6 bases outside the gene matches. Germline V gene data show CDR1 as SGHDT and CDR2 as YYEEEE. This CDR3 region has 16 residues. The Seattle site enrolled patients during active infection and followed them longitudinally.

The sequenced material came from peripheral blood. The source of this sequence is a woman aged 70-85 years with COVID-19, enrolled during active disease. The chain links TRBV5-6 to TRBJ1-6; 8 bases agree with TRBD1. The chain's CDR3 is CASSLDRENYNSPLHF. In nucleotides, the CDR3 is TGTGCCAGCAGCCTGGACAGGGAGAACTATAATTCACCCCTCCACTTT.